Presented here are 4 T cell receptor beta chains from one specimen sequenced in a study of shared clonotypes between healthy human individuals. Sequencing used immunoSEQ multiplex PCR; TCRdb keeps in-frame clones, though not all of them. The profile shows about 2.4 million clones, around 94% of them singletons. The source material was naive CD4+ T cells sorted from blood. The sample's subset: CD45RA+ positively selected. Every receptor here comes from a man aged 18 to 29 in good health.

The V call is TRBV11-2, the J call TRBJ1-1, with D uncertain. This CDR3 is 12 amino acids long. V lost 0 bases to trimming and J lost 4 bases, with 3 bases between them. Germline lookup yields CDR1 SGHAT and CDR2 FQNNGV. CDR3 nucleotide sequence: TGTGCCAGCAGCTTAGAGGCCACTGAAGCTTTCTTT. This gives the protein CASSLEATEAFF.

The genes are TRBV9 and TRBJ2-5; D unclear. The CDR3 is 14 residues long. Germline V gives CDR1 SGDLS, CDR2 YYNGEE. V dropped 0 bases and J dropped 2 bases, with 8 bases sitting between them. CDR3 nucleotide sequence: TGTGCCAGCAGCGTAGGGGAAGTACAAGAGACCCAGTACTTC. Translated, it gives CASSVGEVQETQYF.

The J gene is TRBJ2-1, the V gene TRBV6-6; D not certain. The CDR3 runs 12 residues. The germline V gene has CDR1 MNHNY and CDR2 SVGAGI (reference sequence). Trimming took off 6 bases at V and 3 bases at J, with 6 bases between the two ends. CDR3 DNA sequence: TGTGCCAGCAGGGAAAGCTACAATGAGCAGTTCTTC. Translating it yields CASRESYNEQFF.

The chain joins TRBV19 to TRBJ1-1; D is undetermined. CDR3 length equals 14 residues. Germline-derived CDR1 and CDR2 are LNHDA and SQIVND (reference sequence). V shed 3 bases and J shed 3 bases, with 11 bases lying between them. The CDR3 loop reads CASSMDPGDTEAFF. The CDR3 nucleotides are TGTGCCAGTAGTATGGACCCCGGGGACACTGAAGCTTTCTTT.